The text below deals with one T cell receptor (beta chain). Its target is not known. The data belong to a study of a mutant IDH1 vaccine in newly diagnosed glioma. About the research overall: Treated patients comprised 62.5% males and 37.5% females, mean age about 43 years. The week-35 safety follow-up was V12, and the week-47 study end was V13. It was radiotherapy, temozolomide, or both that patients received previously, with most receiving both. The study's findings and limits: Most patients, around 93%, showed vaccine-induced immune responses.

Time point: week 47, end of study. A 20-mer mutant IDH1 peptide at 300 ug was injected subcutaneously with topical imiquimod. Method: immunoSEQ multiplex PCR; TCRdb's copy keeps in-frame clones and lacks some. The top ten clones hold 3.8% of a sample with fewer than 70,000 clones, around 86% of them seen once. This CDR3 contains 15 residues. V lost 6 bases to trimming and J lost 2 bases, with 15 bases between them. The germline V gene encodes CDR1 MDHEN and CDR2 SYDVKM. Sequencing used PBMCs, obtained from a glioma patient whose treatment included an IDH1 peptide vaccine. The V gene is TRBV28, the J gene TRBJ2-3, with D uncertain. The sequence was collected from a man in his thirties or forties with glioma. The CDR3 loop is CASSSISPPTDTQYF. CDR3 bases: TGTGCCAGCAGCTCAATCTCCCCCCCCACAGATACGCAGTATTTT.